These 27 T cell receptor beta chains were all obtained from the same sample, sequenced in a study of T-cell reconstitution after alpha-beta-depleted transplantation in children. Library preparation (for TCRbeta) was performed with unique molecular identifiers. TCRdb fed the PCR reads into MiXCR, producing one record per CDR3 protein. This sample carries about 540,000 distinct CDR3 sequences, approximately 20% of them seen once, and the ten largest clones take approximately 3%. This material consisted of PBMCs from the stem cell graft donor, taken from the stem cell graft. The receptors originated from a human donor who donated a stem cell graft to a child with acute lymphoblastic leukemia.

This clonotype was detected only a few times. The DNA for the CDR3 is TGTGCCACCAGCAGACGACTGGTTTCTGGTTCACCCCTCCACTTT. It encodes CATSRRLVSGSPLHF. The chain combines TRBV15 with TRBJ1-6; no reliable D call. Germline V CDR1 and CDR2: LNHNV, YYDKDF (reference sequence). This CDR3 is built from 15 residues. The ends were cut back, 2 bases at V and 9 bases at J, with 14 bases in the middle. Complete variable domain (other parts from reference TRBV15 and TRBJ1-6): DAMVIQNPRYQVTQFGKPVTLSCSQTLNHNVMYWYQQKSSQAPKLLFHYYDKDFNNEADTPDNFQSRRPNTSFCFLDIRSPGLGDTAMYLCATSRRLVSGSPLHFGNGTRLTVT.

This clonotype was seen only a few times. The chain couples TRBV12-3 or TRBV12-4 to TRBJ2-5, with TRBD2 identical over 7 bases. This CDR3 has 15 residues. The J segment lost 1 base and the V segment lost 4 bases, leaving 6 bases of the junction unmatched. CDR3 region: CASSSLRTSQETQYF. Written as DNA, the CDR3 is TGTGCCAGCAGTTCCCTTCGGACTAGCCAAGAGACCCAGTACTTC.

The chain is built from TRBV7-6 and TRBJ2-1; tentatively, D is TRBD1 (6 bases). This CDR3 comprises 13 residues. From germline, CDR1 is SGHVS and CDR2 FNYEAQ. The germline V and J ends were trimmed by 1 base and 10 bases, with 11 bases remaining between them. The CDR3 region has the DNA TGTGCCAGCAGCTTAGAGGCAGGGGCGGAGCAGTTCTTC. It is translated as CASSLEAGAEQFF.

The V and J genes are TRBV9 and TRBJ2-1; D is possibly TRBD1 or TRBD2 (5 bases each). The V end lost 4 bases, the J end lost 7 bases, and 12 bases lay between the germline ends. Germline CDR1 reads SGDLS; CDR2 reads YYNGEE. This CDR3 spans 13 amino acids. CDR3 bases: TGTGCCAGCAGCCCAGGGACGGAGAATGAGCAGTTCTTC. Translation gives CASSPGTENEQFF.

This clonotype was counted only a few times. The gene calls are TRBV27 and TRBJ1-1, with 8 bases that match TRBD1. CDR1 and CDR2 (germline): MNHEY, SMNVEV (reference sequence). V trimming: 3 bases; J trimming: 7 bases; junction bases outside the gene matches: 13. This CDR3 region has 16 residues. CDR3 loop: CASSFRRQGTNGEAFF. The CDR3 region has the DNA TGTGCCAGCAGTTTCCGACGACAGGGGACTAACGGTGAAGCTTTCTTT.

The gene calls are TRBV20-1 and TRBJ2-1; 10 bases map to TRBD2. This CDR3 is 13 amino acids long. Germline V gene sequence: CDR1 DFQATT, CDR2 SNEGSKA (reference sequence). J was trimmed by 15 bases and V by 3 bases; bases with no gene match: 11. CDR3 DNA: TGCAGTGCTAGGCTCCGGAAAGCGGGAGGGCTGTTCTTC. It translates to CSARLRKAGGLFF.

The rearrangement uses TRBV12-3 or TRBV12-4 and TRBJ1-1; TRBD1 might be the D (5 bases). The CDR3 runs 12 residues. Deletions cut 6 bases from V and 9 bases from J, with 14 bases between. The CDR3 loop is CASSQGAIKAFF. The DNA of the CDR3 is TGTGCCAGCAGCCAGGGTGCCATTAAAGCTTTCTTT.

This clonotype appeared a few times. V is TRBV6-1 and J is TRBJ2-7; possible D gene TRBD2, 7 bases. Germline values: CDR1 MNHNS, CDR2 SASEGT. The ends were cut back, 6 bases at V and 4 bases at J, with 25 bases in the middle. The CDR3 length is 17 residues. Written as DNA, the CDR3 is TGTGCCAGCAGCCGGGGGGCTAACAGGGAGCGTTCTTACGAGCAGTACTTC. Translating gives CASSRGANRERSYEQYF.

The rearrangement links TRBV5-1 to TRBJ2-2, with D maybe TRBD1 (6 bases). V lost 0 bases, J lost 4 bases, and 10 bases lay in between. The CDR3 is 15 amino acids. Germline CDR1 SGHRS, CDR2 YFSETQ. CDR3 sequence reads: CASSLDREATGELFF. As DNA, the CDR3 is TGCGCCAGCAGCTTGGACAGGGAAGCCACCGGGGAGCTGTTTTTT.

The CDR3 spells CASSLSGSWAGELFF. The DNA for the CDR3 is TGTGCCAGCAGCCTTAGCGGGAGTTGGGCCGGGGAGCTGTTTTTT. The chain carries TRBV6-1 and TRBJ2-2; TRBD2 matches at 9 bases. Unmatched junction bases numbered 8, after V lost 6 bases and J lost 6 bases. This CDR3 contains 15 residues. Germline loops: CDR1 MNHNS, CDR2 SASEGT.

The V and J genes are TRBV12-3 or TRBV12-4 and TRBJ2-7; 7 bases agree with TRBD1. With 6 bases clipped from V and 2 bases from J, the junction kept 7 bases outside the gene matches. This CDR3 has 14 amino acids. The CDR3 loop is CASSRSGQAYEQYF. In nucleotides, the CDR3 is TGTGCCAGCAGCCGTAGTGGACAGGCCTACGAGCAGTACTTC.

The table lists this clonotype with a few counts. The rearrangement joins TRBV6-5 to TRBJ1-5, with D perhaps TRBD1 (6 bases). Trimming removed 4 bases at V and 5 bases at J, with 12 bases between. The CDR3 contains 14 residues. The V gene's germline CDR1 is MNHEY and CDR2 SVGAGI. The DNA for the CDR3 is TGTGCCAGCAGTTCAGGGGTAGGCGATCAGCCCCAGCATTTT. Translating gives CASSSGVGDQPQHF.

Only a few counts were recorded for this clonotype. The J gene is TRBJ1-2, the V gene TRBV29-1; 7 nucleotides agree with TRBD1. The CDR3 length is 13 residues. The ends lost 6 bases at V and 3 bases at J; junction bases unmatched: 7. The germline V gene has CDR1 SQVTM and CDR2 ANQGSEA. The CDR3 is CSVDTGTDYGYTF. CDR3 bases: TGCAGCGTCGATACTGGGACAGACTATGGCTACACCTTC. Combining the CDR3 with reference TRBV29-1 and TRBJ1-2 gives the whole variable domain SAVISQKPSRDICQRGTSLTIQCQVDSQVTMMFWYRQQPGQSLTLIATANQGSEATYESGFVIDKFPISRPNLTFSTLTVSNMSPEDSSIYLCSVDTGTDYGYTFGSGTRLTVV.

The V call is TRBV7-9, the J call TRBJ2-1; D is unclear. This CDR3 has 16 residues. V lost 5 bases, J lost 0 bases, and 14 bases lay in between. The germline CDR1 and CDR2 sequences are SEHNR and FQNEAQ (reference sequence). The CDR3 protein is CASSPTGHSSYNEQFF. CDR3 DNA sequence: TGTGCCAGCAGCCCAACCGGGCATAGCTCCTACAATGAGCAGTTCTTC.

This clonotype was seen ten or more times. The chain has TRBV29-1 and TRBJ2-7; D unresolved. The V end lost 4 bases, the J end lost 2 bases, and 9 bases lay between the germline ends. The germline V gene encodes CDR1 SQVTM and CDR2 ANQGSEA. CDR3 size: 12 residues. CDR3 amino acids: CSVGRQPYEQYF. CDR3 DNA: TGCAGCGTTGGTCGGCAACCCTACGAGCAGTACTTC.

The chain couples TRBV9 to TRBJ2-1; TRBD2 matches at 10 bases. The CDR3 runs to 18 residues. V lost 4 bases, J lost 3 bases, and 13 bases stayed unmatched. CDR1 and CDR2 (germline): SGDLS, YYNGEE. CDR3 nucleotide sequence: TGTGCCAGCAGCTCGGGGAGGCTAGCGGGAGTGAGCTACAATGAGCAGTTCTTC. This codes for CASSSGRLAGVSYNEQFF.

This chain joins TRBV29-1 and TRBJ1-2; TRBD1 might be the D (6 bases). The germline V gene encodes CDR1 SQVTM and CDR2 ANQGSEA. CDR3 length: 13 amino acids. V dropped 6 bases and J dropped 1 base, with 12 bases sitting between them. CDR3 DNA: TGCAGCGTGGTGAGGGGGTTTAACTATGGCTACACCTTC. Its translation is CSVVRGFNYGYTF.

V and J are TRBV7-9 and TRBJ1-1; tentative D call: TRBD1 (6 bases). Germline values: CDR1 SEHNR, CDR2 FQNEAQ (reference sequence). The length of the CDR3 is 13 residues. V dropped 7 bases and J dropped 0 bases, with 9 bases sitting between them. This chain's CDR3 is CASTQGLNTEAFF. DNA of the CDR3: TGTGCCAGCACCCAGGGGTTGAACACTGAAGCTTTCTTT.

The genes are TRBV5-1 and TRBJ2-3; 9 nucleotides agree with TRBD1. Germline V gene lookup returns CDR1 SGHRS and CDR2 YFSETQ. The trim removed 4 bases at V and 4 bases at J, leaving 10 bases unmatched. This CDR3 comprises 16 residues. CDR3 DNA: TGCGCCAGCAGCACACAGGGGGCTTCAGGCGCAGATACGCAGTATTTT. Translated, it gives CASSTQGASGADTQYF.

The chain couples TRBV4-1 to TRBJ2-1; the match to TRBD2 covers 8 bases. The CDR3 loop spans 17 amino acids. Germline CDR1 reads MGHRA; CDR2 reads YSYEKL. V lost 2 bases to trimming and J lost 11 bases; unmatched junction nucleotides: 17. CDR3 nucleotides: TGCGCCAGCAGCCAACCCCATCTTTCGCGGGAGGCACAAAAGCAGTTCTTC. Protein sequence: CASSQPHLSREAQKQFF.

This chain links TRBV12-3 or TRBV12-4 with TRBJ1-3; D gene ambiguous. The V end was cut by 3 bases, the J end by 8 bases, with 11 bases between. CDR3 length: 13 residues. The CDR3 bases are TGTGCCAGCAGTTTTGAAGGGAGCCACACCATATATTTT. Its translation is CASSFEGSHTIYF.

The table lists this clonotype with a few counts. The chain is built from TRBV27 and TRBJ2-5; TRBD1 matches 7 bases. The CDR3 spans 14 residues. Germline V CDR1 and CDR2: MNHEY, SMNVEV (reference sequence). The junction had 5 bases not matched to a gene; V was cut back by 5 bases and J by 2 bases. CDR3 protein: CASSKRDSQETQYF. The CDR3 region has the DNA TGTGCCAGCAGTAAACGGGACAGTCAAGAGACCCAGTACTTC.

As DNA, the CDR3 is TGCGCCAGCAGCCATCCACAGGGGCTGAACACTGAAGCTTTCTTT. Its protein is CASSHPQGLNTEAFF. The chain links TRBV5-1 to TRBJ1-1; 7 positions match TRBD1. Germline CDR1 reads SGHRS; CDR2 reads YFSETQ. V shed 4 bases, J shed 0 bases, and the junction held 6 bases outside the gene matches. The CDR3 loop spans 15 amino acids.

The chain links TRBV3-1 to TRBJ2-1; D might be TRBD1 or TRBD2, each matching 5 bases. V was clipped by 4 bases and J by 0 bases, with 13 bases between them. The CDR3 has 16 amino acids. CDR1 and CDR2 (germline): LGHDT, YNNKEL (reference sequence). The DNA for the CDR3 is TGTGCCAGCAGCCGGGGCGGGTACAGCTCCTACAATGAGCAGTTCTTC. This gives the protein CASSRGGYSSYNEQFF.

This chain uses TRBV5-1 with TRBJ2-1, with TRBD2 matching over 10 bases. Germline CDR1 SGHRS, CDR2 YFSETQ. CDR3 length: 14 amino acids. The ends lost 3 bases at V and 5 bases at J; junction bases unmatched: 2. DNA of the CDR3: TGCGCCAGCAGCTGGGGACTAGCGCACAATGAGCAGTTCTTC. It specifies CASSWGLAHNEQFF. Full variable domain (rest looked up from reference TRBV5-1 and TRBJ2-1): KAGVTQTPRYLIKTRGQQVTLSCSPISGHRSVSWYQQTPGQGLQFLFEYFSETQRNKGNFPGRFSGRQFSNSRSEMNVSTLELGDSALYLCASSWGLAHNEQFFGPGTRLTVL.

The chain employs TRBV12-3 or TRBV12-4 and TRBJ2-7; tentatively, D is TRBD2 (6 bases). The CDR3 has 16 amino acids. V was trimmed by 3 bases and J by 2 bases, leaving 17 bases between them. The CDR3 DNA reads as TGTGCCAGCAGTTTTACCCGACTCGCGGGGACCTACGAGCAGTACTTC. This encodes CASSFTRLAGTYEQYF.

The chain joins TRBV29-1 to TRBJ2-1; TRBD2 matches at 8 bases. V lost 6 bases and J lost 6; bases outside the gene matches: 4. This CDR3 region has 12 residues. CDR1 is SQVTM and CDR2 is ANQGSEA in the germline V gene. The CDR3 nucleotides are TGCAGCGTAGGGACTAGTAGCAATGAGCAGTTCTTC. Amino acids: CSVGTSSNEQFF.